The 3 T cell receptor beta chains given below trace back to one sample, sequenced in a study of a mutant IDH1 vaccine in newly diagnosed glioma. No cognate antigen is known for these TCRs. Regarding time point: week 35, safety follow-up. Vaccinated patients received 300 ug of mutant IDH1 20-mer peptide per dose, with topical imiquimod. Profiled with immunoSEQ multiplex PCR; TCRdb holds only in-frame clones, not every one. The data contain just under 70,000 clones, almost 85% of them singletons. Specimen: PBMCs, collected from a glioma patient whose treatment included an IDH1 peptide vaccine. The receptors shown here come from a man younger than 30 with glioma.

The rearrangement uses TRBV11-2 and TRBJ1-2; D gene uncertain. The CDR3 has 15 residues. V gave up 5 bases and J gave up 6 bases, with 19 bases separating them. The germline gives CDR1 SGHAT, CDR2 FQNNGV. CDR3 DNA sequence: TGTGCCAGCAGCCCTCCGAACACAGAGTTTCATGGCTACACCTTC. As protein: CASSPPNTEFHGYTF. Using reference TRBV11-2 and TRBJ1-2 for the parts outside the CDR3, the full variable domain is EAGVAQSPRYKIIEKRQSVAFWCNPISGHATLYWYQQILGQGPKLLIQFQNNGVVDDSQLPKDRFSAERLKGVDSTLKIQPAKLEDSAVYLCASSPPNTEFHGYTFGSGTRLTVV.

The V call is TRBV4-2, the J call TRBJ2-7; TRBD1 is a possible D gene (5 bases). Trimming left V 0 bases short and J 2 bases short, with 11 bases between. The V gene's germline CDR1 is LGHNA and CDR2 YNFKEQ. The CDR3 extends over 15 amino acids. CDR3: CASSQDSQGPYEQYF. The CDR3 nucleotides read TGTGCCAGCAGCCAAGATAGTCAGGGTCCCTACGAGCAGTACTTC.

The chain links TRBV27 to TRBJ1-1, with no clear D. Deletions cut 2 bases from V and 3 bases from J, with 13 bases between. The germline CDR1 and CDR2 sequences are MNHEY and SMNVEV (reference sequence). CDR3 length: 15 amino acids. The CDR3 DNA sequence: TGTGCCAGCAGTTTAAGGTCGTCTAGGGACACTGAAGCTTTCTTT. Translated, it gives CASSLRSSRDTEAFF.